The rows below give T cell receptor beta chains drawn from one sample of a study of CD4 T cell repertoires and nickel. From the RT-PCR reads, TCRdb called clonotypes with MiXCR, one entry per CDR3 protein. Its listing shows under 65 distinct CDR3 sequences. Specimen: CD4+ T cells from blood, not recorded whether cultured. The receptors come from a human donor in a nickel allergy study, with or without nickel allergy (not recorded which). It is not recorded whether this sample comes from one donor or several. Each CDR3 is given without its conserved first and last residue. Each record gives: V gene, CDR3 protein.

TRBV10-3	AISPDVGEQF
TRBV24-1	ATSDITSGGDVGELF
TRBV7-2	ASSSWLPVPDTQY
TRBV5-1	ASSRGPNNEQF
TRBV12-3/TRBV12-4	ASSTGPSGGQETQY
TRBV28	ASSAPGQMNTEAF
TRBV12-3/TRBV12-4	AIPVGTGALGTEAF
TRBV20-1	SASAGYEQY
TRBV12-3/TRBV12-4	ASSSGQGTEAF
TRBV3-1	ASIKEGPIYSNQPQH
TRBV12-3/TRBV12-4	ASRGHSLGEDTQY
TRBV11-2	ASSSNRDRGWRTQY
TRBV5-4	ASSLGRDSQNIQY
TRBV7-3	ASSLGGYRANTQY
TRBV5-1	ASSLRQGQETQY